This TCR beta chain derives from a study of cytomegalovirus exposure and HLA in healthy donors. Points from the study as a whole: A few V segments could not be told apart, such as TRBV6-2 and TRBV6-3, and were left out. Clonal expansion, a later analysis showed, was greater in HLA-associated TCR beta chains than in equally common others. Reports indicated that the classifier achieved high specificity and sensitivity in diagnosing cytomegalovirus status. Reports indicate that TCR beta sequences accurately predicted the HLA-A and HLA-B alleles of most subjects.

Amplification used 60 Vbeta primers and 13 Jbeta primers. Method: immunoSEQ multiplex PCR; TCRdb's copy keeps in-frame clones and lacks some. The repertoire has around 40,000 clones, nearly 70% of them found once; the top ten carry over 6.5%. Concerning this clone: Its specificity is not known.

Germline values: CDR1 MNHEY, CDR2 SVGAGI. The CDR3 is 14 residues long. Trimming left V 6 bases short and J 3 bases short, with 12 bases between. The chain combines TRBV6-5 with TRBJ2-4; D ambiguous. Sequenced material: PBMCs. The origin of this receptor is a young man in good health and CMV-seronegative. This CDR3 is CASRLEPGKNIQYF. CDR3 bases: TGTGCCAGCAGATTGGAGCCGGGCAAAAACATTCAGTACTTC.